This passage covers 18 T cell receptor beta chains from one sample sequenced in a study of PD-L1 blockade in urothelial cancer. The time point was: pretreatment peripheral blood. Using immunoSEQ multiplex PCR, the repertoire was profiled, and TCRdb retains in-frame clones only, with some absent. The data hold fewer than 100,000 clones, with over 80% observed a single time. Sequenced material: PBMCs, taken around atezolizumab (anti-PD-L1) treatment. Source of these receptors: a man aged 35-49 years with urothelial cancer.

The chain carries TRBV30 and TRBJ1-1; no reliable D call. From germline, CDR1 is GTSNPN and CDR2 SVGIG (reference sequence). Trimming pared 1 base from V and 0 bases from J, leaving 6 bases between. The CDR3 is 13 amino acids. Written as DNA, the CDR3 is TGTGCCTGGAGTGCGGTGCTGAACACTGAAGCTTTCTTT. Amino acid sequence: CAWSAVLNTEAFF.

This clone was picked up one time. This chain uses TRBV18 with TRBJ2-7; 9 positions agree with TRBD2. The CDR3 sequence is 14 residues long. The germline CDR1 and CDR2 sequences are KGHSH and LQKENI. Germline trimming cut 6 bases from V and 3 bases from J; bases unmatched to any gene: 6. The CDR3 is CASSYSGGDYEQYF. For the CDR3, the DNA is TGTGCCAGCTCGTATAGCGGGGGAGACTACGAGCAGTACTTC. The variable domain in full, with the rest retrieved from reference TRBV18 and TRBJ2-7, is NAGVMQNPRHLVRRRGQEARLRCSPMKGHSHVYWYRQLPEEGLKFMVYLQKENIIDESGMPKERFSAEFPKEGPSILRIQQVVRGDSAAYFCASSYSGGDYEQYFGPGTRLTVT.

The chain joins TRBV11-2 to TRBJ1-2; 7 nucleotides align to TRBD1. CDR1 is SGHAT, CDR2 FQNNGV, per germline. The CDR3 covers 12 residues. The junction had 3 bases not matched to a gene; V was cut back by 5 bases and J by 6 bases. This chain's CDR3 is CASSIDRDGYTF. In DNA form, the CDR3 reads TGTGCCAGCAGCATTGACAGGGATGGCTACACCTTC.

The chain links TRBV5-1 to TRBJ2-1; 7 nucleotides agree with TRBD2. The CDR3 runs 17 residues. CDR1 SGHRS and CDR2 YFSETQ come from the germline V gene. The V and J ends lost 2 bases and 6 bases, in that order; junction bases with no gene match: 14. The CDR3 sequence is CASSLQLGGSRSNEQFF. The CDR3 region has the DNA TGCGCCAGCAGCTTACAGTTAGGCGGGAGTAGGTCCAATGAGCAGTTCTTC. Looking up the rest from reference TRBV5-1 and TRBJ2-1 gives the full variable domain: KAGVTQTPRYLIKTRGQQVTLSCSPISGHRSVSWYQQTPGQGLQFLFEYFSETQRNKGNFPGRFSGRQFSNSRSEMNVSTLELGDSALYLCASSLQLGGSRSNEQFFGPGTRLTVL.

The chain combines TRBV30 with TRBJ1-3; D remains unclear. The CDR3 spans 13 residues. The germline V gene encodes CDR1 GTSNPN and CDR2 SVGIG (reference sequence). V was cut by 5 bases and J by 0 bases, with 8 bases left in between. The CDR3 DNA reads as TGTGCCTGGGGCGGGCACTCTGGAAACACCATATATTTT. Encoded protein: CAWGGHSGNTIYF.

This clone appeared once. The chain employs TRBV6-5 and TRBJ1-4; D uncertain. The CDR3 consists of 14 residues. V shed 6 bases and J shed 7 bases, with 15 bases lying between them. The germline V gene encodes CDR1 MNHEY and CDR2 SVGAGI. The CDR3, as DNA: TGTGCCAGCAGCCCCGGAGGTTGGGTTGAAAAACTGTTTTTT. Amino acid sequence: CASSPGGWVEKLFF.

This chain's CDR3 is CASRVLTYLDTQYF. The CDR3 region has the DNA TGTGCCAGCCGGGTCCTAACCTATTTAGATACGCAGTATTTT. The chain uses TRBV5-6 and TRBJ2-3; D is ambiguous. The V end lost 7 bases, the J end lost 5 bases, and 17 bases lay between the germline ends. The CDR3 consists of 14 residues. Germline assignment: CDR1 SGHDT and CDR2 YYEEEE.

The chain joins TRBV4-1 to TRBJ1-4; D perhaps matches TRBD1 (5 bases). V gave up 0 bases and J gave up 4 bases, with 12 bases separating them. The germline CDR1 and CDR2 sequences are MGHRA and YSYEKL. The CDR3 has 16 residues. CDR3 nucleotides: TGCGCCAGCAGCCAAGACCCAGGGAGGCGTAATGAAAAACTGTTTTTT. As protein: CASSQDPGRRNEKLFF.

The V call is TRBV9, the J call TRBJ2-3; 8 nucleotides line up with TRBD1. V dropped 0 bases and J dropped 4; count of bases not matched to a gene: 1. Germline V CDR1 and CDR2: SGDLS, YYNGEE. The CDR3 is made up of 14 amino acids. CDR3 in amino acids: CASSVEQGADTQYF. CDR3 nucleotides: TGTGCCAGCAGCGTAGAACAGGGGGCAGATACGCAGTATTTT. The full variable domain, with the rest looked up from reference TRBV9 and TRBJ2-3, is DSGVTQTPKHLITATGQRVTLRCSPRSGDLSVYWYQQSLDQGLQFLIQYYNGEERAKGNILERFSAQQFPDLHSELNLSSLELGDSALYFCASSVEQGADTQYFGPGTRLTVL.

The chain links TRBV6-1 to TRBJ2-3; perhaps TRBD1 as D (6 bases). The CDR3 spans 12 residues. Trimming removed 6 bases at V and 4 bases at J, with 8 bases between. Germline V gives CDR1 MNHNS, CDR2 SASEGT. CDR3 in amino acids: CASREGADTQYF. For the CDR3, the DNA is TGTGCCAGCAGAGAGGGGGCAGATACGCAGTATTTT.

The chain carries TRBV30 and TRBJ1-2; D perhaps matches TRBD1 (6 bases). Germline V gene sequence: CDR1 GTSNPN, CDR2 SVGIG (reference sequence). V lost 6 bases and J 3 bases, leaving 11 bases between the germline ends. The CDR3 contains 12 residues. The CDR3 loop reads CACTGYDYGYTF. The CDR3 coding sequence is TGTGCCTGCACAGGGTACGACTATGGCTACACCTTC.

V gene TRBV9 combines with J gene TRBJ1-5, with D unresolved. CDR3 length: 16 residues. Trimming removed 0 bases from V and 0 bases from J, with 10 bases in between. The germline V gene encodes CDR1 SGDLS and CDR2 YYNGEE. The CDR3 here is CASSVGGGLSNQPQHF. The CDR3 nucleotides are TGTGCCAGCAGCGTAGGCGGCGGACTTAGCAATCAGCCCCAGCATTTT.

This rearrangement joins TRBV5-1 to TRBJ1-1; perhaps TRBD1 as D (6 bases). CDR1 and CDR2 (germline): SGHRS, YFSETQ. The CDR3 is made up of 13 amino acids. Trimming took off 4 bases at V and 8 bases at J, with 15 bases between the two ends. The CDR3 bases are TGCGCCAGCAGCGGGGGCGTCGTCCAAGAAGCTTTCTTT. Its protein is CASSGGVVQEAFF.

V usage is TRBV11-2 and J usage is TRBJ2-7, with D unresolved. Germline CDR1 reads SGHAT; CDR2 reads FQNNGV. The CDR3 totals 14 residues. V lost 0 bases to trimming and J lost 2 bases, with 8 bases between them. The CDR3 protein is CASSLDPQPYEQYF. The DNA for the CDR3 is TGTGCCAGCAGCTTAGATCCACAGCCCTACGAGCAGTACTTC.

The gene calls are TRBV6-1 and TRBJ2-2, with a weak D call TRBD2 (6 bases). The germline V gene encodes CDR1 MNHNS and CDR2 SASEGT. The CDR3 sequence is 15 residues long. Trimming took 7 bases from V and 4 from J, leaving 16 bases between them. CDR3 loop: CASKRVWQGTGELFF. CDR3 in DNA: TGTGCCAGCAAGCGGGTGTGGCAGGGCACCGGGGAGCTGTTTTTT.

This clone was counted between two and nine times. This chain uses TRBV6-1 with TRBJ1-2; D unresolved. CDR3 size: 15 residues. Germline CDR1 is MNHNS and CDR2 is SASEGT. V lost 4 bases, J lost 6 bases, and 18 bases lay in between. CDR3: CASSARPSEPNGYTF. DNA for the CDR3: TGTGCCAGCAGTGCCAGGCCTTCAGAGCCCAATGGCTACACCTTC.

This clone has just a few counts. The gene calls are TRBV30 and TRBJ2-3, with TRBD2 identical over 11 bases. The V segment lost 6 bases and the J segment 3 bases; nucleotides outside the gene matches: 5. The germline V gene has CDR1 GTSNPN and CDR2 SVGIG (reference sequence). This CDR3 spans 14 amino acids. The CDR3 protein is CACELAGETDTQYF. The DNA for the CDR3 is TGTGCCTGCGAACTAGCGGGAGAGACAGATACGCAGTATTTT.

The V call is TRBV9, the J call TRBJ2-3; TRBD2 matches 7 bases. With 4 bases clipped from V and 2 bases from J, the junction kept 7 bases outside the gene matches. The CDR3 extends over 15 amino acids. Per germline, CDR1 SGDLS and CDR2 YYNGEE. CDR3 sequence (DNA): TGTGCCAGCAGCATTGGGACTACCTACACAGATACGCAGTATTTT. It codes for CASSIGTTYTDTQYF.